The source of this TCR beta chain is a study of CXCR3-negative and CXCR3-positive naive CD8 T cells (dated by TCRdb to about 2019). Broadly, across the study: In total, about 130 million TRB reads were obtained, or roughly 1.5 +/- 0.3 million reads per library. Naive subsets from a handful of donors and memory cells from 3 donors were included in the TRBV-TRBJ cluster analysis. Diversity and physicochemical repertoire analyses were performed on approximately 10 donors pooled from two independent experiments. What the work shows at the level of the full study, not this receptor alone: Because surface CD5, which has been linked to self-reactivity in mice, was comparable between naive subsets, TCR interaction strength was also inferred from TRB CDR3 physicochemical properties. Repertoire diversity was comparably high in both naive subsets but much lower in memory CD8+ T cells. Naive CXCR3-negative and CXCR3-positive cells from the same donor showed similar TRBV-TRBJ usage, whereas memory cells showed distinct patterns. Because CXCR3 expression was partially decreased after cryopreservation, freshly isolated PBMCs were used for most assays. Compared with CXCR3-negative naive cells, CXCR3-positive naive cells had TRB CDR3s with higher hydrophobicity (lower Kidera factor 4), lower energy, and higher strength and volume indices.

To note about this clonotype: Its antigen is not yet known.

The sample was run on a NextSeq 550. The Human TCR Profiling Kit (MiLaboratory) was used to make UMI-labeled 5' RACE TRB cDNA libraries. The full amount of extracted RNA was used for cDNA synthesis, and the full amount of resulting cDNA was used for PCR amplification. Libraries were prepared in parallel using an identical number of PCR cycles. Under the source paper's analysis protocol: MIGEC and MiXCR extracted about 53,000 +/- 10,000 unique UMI-labeled TRB cDNA molecules per library, requiring at least two reads per UMI. An average of about 40,000 +/- 10,000 functional in-frame TRB CDR3 nucleotide clonotypes without stop codons was found per library. After downsampling to 5000 UMI-labeled TRB molecules per sample, diversity metrics such as normalized Shannon-Wiener and Chao1 were calculated in VDJtools. VDJtools computed clonotype-size-weighted physicochemical properties of the central five CDR3 residues: interaction energy, strength, volume and Kidera factor 4. One entry per CDR3 protein sequence results from the TCRdb reprocessing of the reads, with DNA left out. TCRdb, rather than the study authors, made the V and J calls. The sample's own table lists over 95,000 distinct CDR3 sequences. The ten largest clones represent approximately 0.4% of the sample.

The CDR3 has 18 amino acids, counting the end cysteine and phenylalanine. Nucleotide data are not available. Each CD8+ T cell subset was flow-sorted in triplicate, and some 310,000 cells per subset were placed directly into RLT lysis buffer. Naive CD8+ T cells were defined stringently as CD45RO-CCR7+CD27+CD95- to exclude memory contaminants. Peripheral blood mononuclear cells were isolated from buffy coats using standard density gradient centrifugation. Naive CXCR3-negative and CXCR3-positive CD8+ T cells were flow-sorted using a FACSAria III. An RNeasy Mini Kit was used to extract total RNA from the sorted cells.

This chain joins TRBV12-3 or TRBV12-4 to TRBJ2-5; the D call from TCRdb, TRBD1, cannot be confirmed without DNA. The origin of this receptor is a human donor in good health. Some clones in this sample may be carry-over from other donors' samples. The specimen was naive CXCR3+ CD8+ T cells from blood. Explained via the paper, the cell subset or site label denotes: CD45RO-CCR7+CD27+CD95- naive CD8+ T cells expressing CXCR3 (TNR3+). The CDR3 corresponds to CASSYTPLRGGVQETQYF.